Below are 10 T cell receptor beta chains sequenced from a single sample in a study of blood T cell repertoires in COVID-19. The protocol was immunoSEQ multiplex PCR, while the TCRdb copy is restricted to in-frame clones and leaves out a portion. Among tens of thousands of clones listed, about 90% were seen once. Sequencing input: peripheral blood. The receptors were sampled from a man aged 50-60 years with COVID-19, enrolled during active disease.

This chain uses TRBV11-2 with TRBJ2-2; TRBD1 agrees at 7 bases. CDR3 length equals 16 residues. V shed 1 base and J 1 base; nucleotides not matched to a gene: 3. In germline, CDR1 is SGHAT, CDR2 FQNNGV. CDR3 amino acids: CASSLVQGQNTGELFF. The CDR3 region has the DNA TGTGCCAGCAGCTTAGTACAGGGGCAGAACACCGGGGAGCTGTTTTTT. Based on the CDR3 plus reference TRBV11-2 and TRBJ2-2, the full variable domain is EAGVAQSPRYKIIEKRQSVAFWCNPISGHATLYWYQQILGQGPKLLIQFQNNGVVDDSQLPKDRFSAERLKGVDSTLKIQPAKLEDSAVYLCASSLVQGQNTGELFFGEGSRLTVL.

The chain uses TRBV12-3 or TRBV12-4 and TRBJ2-7; D is undetermined. This CDR3 spans 12 amino acids. V was trimmed by 3 bases and J by 7 bases, leaving 10 bases between them. The CDR3: CASSLIGEEQYF. For the CDR3, the DNA is TGTGCCAGCAGTTTGATCGGAGAAGAGCAGTACTTC.

The chain couples TRBV4-1 to TRBJ1-2; D might be TRBD1 (6 bases). The CDR3 extends over 15 amino acids. Germline CDR1 is MGHRA and CDR2 is YSYEKL. Trimming took 0 bases from V and 4 from J, leaving 12 bases between them. The CDR3 DNA reads as TGCGCCAGCAGCCAAGAGGGGGCCGCGCTCTATGGCTACACCTTC. This codes for CASSQEGAALYGYTF.

The CDR3 DNA follows: TGTGCCAGCAAGACGGGACAGCTCACTGAGCCTTTCTTT. Translation gives CASKTGQLTEPFF. The rearrangement uses TRBV28 and TRBJ1-1, with 7 bases matching TRBD1. J was trimmed by 12 bases and V by 7 bases; bases with no gene match: 14. The V gene's germline CDR1 is MDHEN and CDR2 SYDVKM. The CDR3 loop spans 13 amino acids.

The sample holds one count of this clone. This rearrangement joins TRBV28 to TRBJ1-2; TRBD1 is a possible D gene (6 bases). CDR3 length: 12 residues. Trimming left V 6 bases short and J 8 bases short, with 13 bases between. Germline values: CDR1 MDHEN, CDR2 SYDVKM. CDR3 residues: CASRGGGFGYTF. CDR3 in DNA: TGTGCCAGCAGGGGAGGGGGGTTCGGCTACACCTTC.

This chain connects TRBV19 to TRBJ2-6, with TRBD1 matching 7 bases. There are 14 residues in the CDR3. The J segment lost 2 bases and the V segment lost 10 bases, leaving 5 bases of the junction unmatched. CDR1 is LNHDA, CDR2 SQIVND, per germline (reference sequence). CDR3 bases: TGTGCCACCACAGGGGTAGCTGGGGCCAACGTCCTGACTTTC. Its translation: CATTGVAGANVLTF. Together with reference TRBV19 and TRBJ2-6, the CDR3 gives the full variable domain: DGGITQSPKYLFRKEGQNVTLSCEQNLNHDAMYWYRQDPGQGLRLIYYSQIVNDFQKGDIAEGYSVSREKKESFPLTVTSAQKNPTAFYLCATTGVAGANVLTFGAGSRLTVL.

The chain has TRBV19 and TRBJ1-2; 7 bases agree with TRBD1. The CDR3 spans 15 residues. Germline V gene sequence: CDR1 LNHDA, CDR2 SQIVND (reference sequence). With V trimmed by 1 base and J by 4 bases, 6 bases remained unmatched. As DNA, the CDR3 is TGTGCCAGTAGTATAGCTCAGGGGGGCTTCTATGGCTACACCTTC. Translation gives CASSIAQGGFYGYTF.

This chain links TRBV15 with TRBJ1-2; a weak D match, TRBD1 (6 bases). The CDR3 runs 15 residues. The germline V gene has CDR1 LNHNV and CDR2 YYDKDF (reference sequence). The V end was cut by 0 bases, the J end by 8 bases, with 16 bases between. The CDR3 sequence is CATSRDKGQLGGYTF. The CDR3 nucleotides are TGTGCCACCAGCAGAGACAAGGGACAACTGGGGGGCTACACCTTC.

The V gene is TRBV9, the J gene TRBJ1-2, with TRBD1 as a possible D gene (5 bases). Germline loops: CDR1 SGDLS, CDR2 YYNGEE. V was pared by 2 bases and J by 0 bases, with 8 bases between. The CDR3 loop spans 14 amino acids. The CDR3 loop reads CASSVDSPNYGYTF. As DNA, the CDR3 is TGTGCCAGCAGCGTCGACAGTCCTAACTATGGCTACACCTTC.

The V gene is TRBV6-7, the J gene TRBJ1-1, with 8 bases lining up with TRBD1. TRBV6-7 is identified as an open reading frame with a role that is uncertain. This CDR3 has 15 residues. The trim removed 5 bases at V and 0 bases at J, leaving 5 bases unmatched. As DNA, the CDR3 is TGTGCCAGCAGTCGAAGGGACAGGCTGAACACTGAAGCTTTCTTT. The encoded protein is CASSRRDRLNTEAFF.